This T cell receptor beta chain was retrieved from a study of T-cell memory formation after mild COVID-19. Study-level background: The study found TCR clusters largely donor specific.

With regard to this clonotype: The antigen remains unidentified.

General study results and limits: Within pre-infection memory, some responding clones were found, suggesting cross-reactive memory joined.

TCRdb re-derived calls from the 5' RACE reads in MiXCR, one entry per CDR3 protein. The profile shows a few hundred thousand distinct CDR3 sequences, under 8.5% of them singletons. The CDR3 is 15 amino acids. Germline V gene sequence: CDR1 SGHRS, CDR2 YFSETQ. Deletions cut 0 bases from V and 5 bases from J, with 12 bases between. Sequencing was carried out using PBMCs or a T cell subset sorted from them (not recorded which). This clonotype was sampled from a man between 18 and 29 years old who had mild COVID-19 (a few samples of this study predate the infection). Cell type and time point are not known. J is TRBJ1-5 and V is TRBV5-1; weak D call: TRBD1 (6 bases). CDR3: CASSLGGGSDQPQHF. As DNA, the CDR3 is TGCGCCAGCAGCTTGGGGGGGGGCTCTGATCAGCCCCAGCATTTT.